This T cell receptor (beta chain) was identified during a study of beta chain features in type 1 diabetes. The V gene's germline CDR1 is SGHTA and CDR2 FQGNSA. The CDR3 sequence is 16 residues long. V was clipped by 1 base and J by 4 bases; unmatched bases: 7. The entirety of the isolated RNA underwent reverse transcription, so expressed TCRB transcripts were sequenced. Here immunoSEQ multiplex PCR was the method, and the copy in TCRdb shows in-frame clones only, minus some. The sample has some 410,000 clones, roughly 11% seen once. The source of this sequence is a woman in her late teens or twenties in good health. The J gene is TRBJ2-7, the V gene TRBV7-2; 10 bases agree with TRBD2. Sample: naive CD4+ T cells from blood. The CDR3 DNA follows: TGTGCCAGCAGCTTAGTGGGCGCTAGCGGGAGTTACGAGCAGTACTTC. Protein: CASSLVGASGSYEQYF.